This T cell receptor (beta chain) was captured in a study of blood T cell repertoires in COVID-19. Background on the study: COVID-19 samples, acute and convalescent, were from the United States, Italy and Spain. T cells, B-cell-depleted T cells, or PBMCs supplied cDNA or gDNA.

Original methodology: For nucleated cells, counts were estimated from reference gene primer amplification. Measured with immunoSEQ multiplex PCR; TCRdb has only the in-frame clones, and not every one. Clone size and V and J calls were adopted from that table, with D and trimming inferred from the DNA. Counted here are more than 250,000 clones, 70% to 90% occurring once; the ten biggest clones make up roughly 4.6%. With V trimmed by 3 bases and J by 3 bases, 8 bases remained unmatched. The germline CDR1 and CDR2 sequences are MDHEN and SYDVKM. The CDR3 is 16 amino acids. Sequencing was performed on peripheral blood. This TCR was sampled from a man in his sixties who had recovered from COVID-19. V and J are TRBV28 and TRBJ1-2, with 9 bases matching TRBD1. The CDR3 loop reads CASSFPPGQGYYGYTF. The CDR3 bases are TGTGCCAGCAGTTTCCCCCCGGGACAGGGATACTATGGCTACACCTTC.